Here is one T cell receptor (beta chain) with its context. Its antigen is still unknown. The data are from a study of STAT3 mutations in large granular lymphocyte leukemia. Overall study findings and caveats: In T-cell large granular lymphocyte leukemia, about half of patients showed multiple immunodominant subclonotypes.

Measured with immunoSEQ multiplex PCR; TCRdb has only the in-frame clones, and not every one. Here the sample spans thousands of clones, approximately 33% being singletons. This CDR3 is 10 amino acids long. The V end was cut by 5 bases, the J end by 11 bases, with 12 bases between. Germline CDR1 GTSNPN, CDR2 SVGIG (reference sequence). The clonotype comes from a human donor with T large granular lymphocyte leukemia. Some clones in this sample may be carry-over from other donors' samples. Specimen: PBMCs. The chain employs TRBV30 and TRBJ1-1; TRBD1 might be the D (5 bases). CDR3 sequence: CAWGGGAAFF. The CDR3, as DNA: TGTGCCTGGGGAGGCGGGGCGGCTTTCTTT.